The T cell receptor beta chain described here comes from a study of beta chain features in type 1 diabetes. Study outcomes and limitations: Among all four CD4+ subsets, Type 1 diabetes patients had TCRB CDR3s that were moderately but significantly shorter.

This CDR3 spans 15 amino acids. V lost 5 bases, J lost 3 bases, and 16 bases lay in between. Per germline, CDR1 SGHAT and CDR2 FQNNGV. Expressed TCRB transcripts were sequenced because the isolated RNA had all been reverse transcribed beforehand. Assay: immunoSEQ multiplex PCR; the TCRdb copy retains only in-frame clones and omits some. Among under 350,000 clones listed, around 22% were seen once. As for this clone: No antigen is known for it.

Sequencing was performed on naive CD4+ T cells from blood. This TCR was recovered from a woman younger than 45 with type 1 diabetes. This chain joins TRBV11-2 and TRBJ1-2; a possible D gene is TRBD1 (5 bases). The CDR3: CASSRNAGPDYGYTF. DNA of the CDR3: TGTGCCAGCAGCAGAAACGCAGGGCCCGACTATGGCTACACCTTC.